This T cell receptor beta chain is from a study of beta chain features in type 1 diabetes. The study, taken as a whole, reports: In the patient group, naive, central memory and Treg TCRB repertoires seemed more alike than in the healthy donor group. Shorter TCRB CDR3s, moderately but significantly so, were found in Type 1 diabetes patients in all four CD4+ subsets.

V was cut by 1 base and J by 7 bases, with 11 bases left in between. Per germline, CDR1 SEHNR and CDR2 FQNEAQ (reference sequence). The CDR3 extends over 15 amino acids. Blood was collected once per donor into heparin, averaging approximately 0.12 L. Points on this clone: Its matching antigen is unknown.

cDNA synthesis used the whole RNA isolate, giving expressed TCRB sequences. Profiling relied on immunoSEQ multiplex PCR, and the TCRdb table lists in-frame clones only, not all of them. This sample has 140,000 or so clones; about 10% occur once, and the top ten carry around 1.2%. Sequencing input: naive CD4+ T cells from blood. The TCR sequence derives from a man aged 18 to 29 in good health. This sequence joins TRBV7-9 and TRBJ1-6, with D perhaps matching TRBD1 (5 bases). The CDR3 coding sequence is TGTGCCAGCAGCTTAGTTCCAGGGTTGAATTCACCCCTCCACTTT. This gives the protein CASSLVPGLNSPLHF. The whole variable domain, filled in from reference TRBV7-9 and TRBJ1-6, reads DTGVSQNPRHKITKRGQNVTFRCDPISEHNRLYWYRQTLGQGPEFLTYFQNEAQLEKSRLLSDRFSAERPKGSFSTLEIQRTEQGDSAMYLCASSLVPGLNSPLHFGNGTRLTVT.